These 26 T cell receptor beta chains share one sample of origin, sequenced in a study of tumor-infiltrating lymphocytes in primary liver carcinoma. Starting material of 400 to 600 ng total RNA yielded TCR beta cDNA via a constant-region primer. Nested multiplex PCR, run for three rounds with slightly modified ARM-PCR, yielded TCR beta libraries. Investigators reported that the first two PCR rounds, at 10 to 11 cycles each, used TRBV1-TRBV30 forward primers with a C-beta reverse primer. MiXCR, run by TCRdb on the multiplex PCR reads, gives a single entry per CDR3 protein. Of hundreds of thousands of distinct CDR3 sequences in the sample, about three fifths were seen once. Extraction also yielded germline DNA, while blood RNA was obtained from unsorted whole blood. What was sequenced was peripheral blood. The receptors were sampled from a woman aged 25 to 39 with primary liver carcinoma and hepatitis B virus infection.

Comment on this clonotype: At one end, the junction sequence differs from germline, possibly due to a read error. J is TRBJ2-7 and V is TRBV6-6, with 13 nucleotides matching TRBD2. CDR1 is MNHNY and CDR2 is SVGAGI in the germline V gene (reference sequence). This CDR3 comprises 17 residues. The DNA of the CDR3 is TGTGCCAGCAACCTAGGACTAGCGGGAGCTCGGACCTACGGGCAGTACTTC. It codes for CASNLGLAGARTYGQYF.

With regard to this clonotype: One end of the junction varies from germline; a read error may be responsible. The chain has TRBV5-5 and TRBJ2-7; 10 positions match TRBD2. The CDR3 loop spans 15 amino acids. CDR1 SGHKS and CDR2 YYEKEE come from the germline V gene (reference sequence). The CDR3 nucleotides are TGTACCAGCAGCTTGGCGGCTAGCGGGAGCGACGAGCAGTACTTC. Translation: CTSSLAASGSDEQYF. The full variable domain, its missing parts supplied by reference TRBV5-5 and TRBJ2-7, is DAGVTQSPTHLIKTRGQQVTLRCSPISGHKSVSWYQQVLGQGPQFIFQYYEKEERGRGNFPDRFSARQFPNYSSELNVNALLLGDSALYLCTSSLAASGSDEQYFGPGTRLTVT.

This clonotype was found a few times. V usage is TRBV7-8 and J usage is TRBJ1-5; D perhaps matches TRBD1 (6 bases). The V gene's germline CDR1 is SGHVS and CDR2 FQNEAQ. This CDR3 region has 17 residues. Between the trimmed V and J ends, which lost 5 bases and 0 bases, there was a span of 17 bases. CDR3 sequence: CASSPQGHYDSNQPQHF. The CDR3, as DNA: TGTGCCAGCAGCCCCCAGGGACACTATGATAGCAATCAGCCCCAGCATTTT.

V and J are TRBV5-6 and TRBJ1-3; TRBD1 matches 7 bases. The trim removed 5 bases at V and 1 base at J, leaving 6 bases unmatched. Germline V gene data show CDR1 as SGHDT and CDR2 as YYEEEE. The CDR3 totals 15 residues. CDR3 in DNA: TGTGCCAGCAGTGCCAGGACAGGATCTGGAAACACCATATATTTT. This encodes CASSARTGSGNTIYF.

In this sample, this clonotype turned up a few times. The V and J genes are TRBV29-1 and TRBJ1-2; D gene uncertain. Germline-derived CDR1 and CDR2 are SQVTM and ANQGSEA. V dropped 0 bases and J dropped 5 bases, with 22 bases sitting between them. The CDR3 spans 17 residues. The CDR3 bases are TGCAGCGTTGAAGAGAAGCGGTCGGAGGGTCTTCGGTATGGCTACACCTTC. It is translated as CSVEEKRSEGLRYGYTF.

This clonotype was recorded a few times. V gene TRBV13 combines with J gene TRBJ2-1; 9 bases fit TRBD2. The germline V gene encodes CDR1 PRHDT and CDR2 FYEKMQ (reference sequence). This CDR3 contains 14 residues. Trimming cost V 3 bases and J 8 bases; bases outside gene matches: 5. The CDR3 DNA reads as TGTGCCAGCAGCTTCGGCGGGAGGGGCGATGAGCAGTTCTTC. Its translation: CASSFGGRGDEQFF.

The sample holds many counts of this clonotype. The V gene is TRBV14, the J gene TRBJ2-2; 7 nucleotides line up with TRBD1. Per the germline V gene, CDR1 is SGHDN and CDR2 is FVKESK. J gave up 5 bases and V 2 bases, and 5 bases lay outside the gene matches. This CDR3 region has 15 residues. The CDR3 here is CASSQRGQGTGELFF. The CDR3 DNA sequence: TGTGCCAGCAGCCAAAGGGGGCAGGGAACCGGGGAGCTGTTTTTT.

As concerns this clonotype: Since a much larger clone is just one base distant, this may be a read error. The chain uses TRBV6-5 and TRBJ2-7; 9 bases are a match to TRBD2. Germline V gene sequence: CDR1 MNHEY, CDR2 SVGAGI. With 10 bases clipped from V and 2 bases from J, the junction kept 9 bases outside the gene matches. There are 14 residues in the CDR3. The CDR3 nucleotides are TGTGCCAACGCCGTCCTAGCGGGGACCTACGAGCAGTACTTC. This sequence encodes CANAVLAGTYEQYF.

This clonotype was picked up one time. Given a much more abundant clone one base away, this may be a read error. J is TRBJ2-7 and V is TRBV6-2 or TRBV6-3; D might be TRBD2 (5 bases). Germline lookup yields CDR1 MNHEY and CDR2 SVGEGT. This CDR3 comprises 14 residues. CDR3 in amino acids: CASSLKGSSYDQYF. The CDR3 region has the DNA TGTGCCAGCAGCCTTAAAGGGAGCTCCTACGATCAGTACTTC.

Worth noting for this clonotype: A much larger clone sits a single nucleotide away, making a read error possible. The V and J genes are TRBV4-1 and TRBJ2-5; no reliable D call. Germline V gene sequence: CDR1 MGHRA, CDR2 YSYEKL. The CDR3 spans 14 residues. As DNA, the CDR3 is TGCGCCATCAGCCATTTGGGTAGCCAAGAGACCCAGTACTTC. Translated, it gives CAISHLGSQETQYF.

The chain employs TRBV7-9 and TRBJ2-1; TRBD1 matches at 9 bases. The germline gives CDR1 SEHNR, CDR2 FQNEAQ (reference sequence). This CDR3 is 15 amino acids long. V trimming: 6 bases; J trimming: 5 bases; junction bases outside the gene matches: 8. As DNA, the CDR3 is TGTGCCAGCAGTCCCGGGACAGGGTCCCACAATGAGCAGTTCTTC. Residues: CASSPGTGSHNEQFF.

To note about this clonotype: Relative to the germline gene, one junction end is altered; a read error may explain this. The chain joins TRBV6-1 to TRBJ1-3; D is unresolved. This CDR3 spans 17 amino acids. Per germline, CDR1 MNHNS and CDR2 SASEGT. The CDR3 region has the DNA TGTGCCAACAGTTACGGGTCAGGCCCGGACTTTGGAAACACCATATATTTT. Protein product: CANSYGSGPDFGNTIYF.

Comments on this clonotype: The conserved phenylalanine or tryptophan is not found at the CDR3 terminus, so this likely reflects a read error. CDR3 bases: TGTGTCAGCAGTTACGGCACAGGCTCCTTCCAAGAGACCCAGTACTTA. Its translation is CVSSYGTGSFQETQYL. V usage is TRBV6-6 and J usage is TRBJ2-5; maybe TRBD1 (5 bases). The CDR3 spans 16 residues. Germline lookup yields CDR1 MNHNY and CDR2 SVGAGI (reference sequence).

For this clonotype: At one end, the junction sequence differs from germline, possibly due to a read error. The chain couples TRBV6-2 or TRBV6-3 to TRBJ2-1; D gene ambiguous. This CDR3 is 14 amino acids long. Per germline, CDR1 MNHEY and CDR2 SVGEGT. The CDR3 region is CVSSTGPKAPAQFF. The CDR3 region has the DNA TGTGTCAGCAGTACCGGACCCAAAGCCCCTGCGCAGTTCTTC.

The V call is TRBV6-5, the J call TRBJ2-4; D might be TRBD1 or TRBD2, each matching 6 bases. The CDR3 has 15 residues. The V end lost 6 bases, the J end lost 5 bases, and 17 bases lay between the germline ends. From germline, CDR1 is MNHEY and CDR2 SVGAGI. CDR3 region: CASRARGLGENIQYF. CDR3 sequence (DNA): TGTGCCAGCAGGGCCCGGGGGCTGGGCGAAAACATTCAGTACTTC.

This clonotype was recorded at least ten times. This chain uses TRBV29-1 with TRBJ2-1; D uncertain. This CDR3 has 14 amino acids. Deletions cut 4 bases from V and 2 bases from J, with 12 bases between. Germline CDR1 and CDR2: SQVTM and ANQGSEA. The CDR3 coding sequence is TGCAGCGTTGGTGAGGCTGGAACCTACAATGAGCAGTTCTTC. It yields the protein CSVGEAGTYNEQFF.

V usage is TRBV12-3 or TRBV12-4 and J usage is TRBJ2-1; maybe TRBD2 (6 bases). Between the trimmed V and J ends, which lost 6 bases and 1 base, there was a span of 16 bases. The CDR3 consists of 16 residues. The CDR3 sequence: CASSPLLRDSYNEQFF. The DNA for the CDR3 is TGTGCCAGCAGCCCCTTATTGCGGGATTCCTACAATGAGCAGTTCTTC.

This clonotype was seen at least ten times. This chain connects TRBV6-6 to TRBJ2-1; D assignment may be TRBD1 or TRBD2 (5 bases each). Germline CDR1 is MNHNY and CDR2 is SVGAGI (reference sequence). V lost 2 bases and J 9 bases, leaving 17 bases between the germline ends. This CDR3 is 15 amino acids long. The CDR3 loop is CASSYPARGTIEQFF. CDR3 coding DNA: TGTGCCAGCAGTTACCCGGCGAGGGGAACAATTGAGCAGTTCTTC.

About this clonotype itself: A read error is possible here, since a much larger clone lies one base away. This sequence joins TRBV6-6 and TRBJ1-5, with D possibly TRBD1 on 5 matching bases. Germline values: CDR1 MNHNY, CDR2 SVGAGI (reference sequence). Trimming cost V 9 bases and J 3 bases, with 18 bases left between them. The CDR3 is 15 residues long. CDR3 coding DNA: TGTGCCAGTTTAACCACCGGGGGTTACAATCAGCCCCAGCATTTT. This sequence encodes CASLTTGGYNQPQHF.

To note about this clonotype: At one of its ends the junction is not consistent with the germline gene, which may arise from a read error. This chain uses TRBV28 with TRBJ1-5, with D perhaps matching TRBD1 (5 bases). Germline values: CDR1 MDHEN, CDR2 SYDVKM. The CDR3 runs to 14 residues. Here the CDR3 reads CASSEGSGDQSQHF. CDR3 DNA sequence: TGTGCCAGCAGTGAGGGGTCGGGGGATCAGTCCCAGCATTTT.

The sample holds a few counts of this clonotype. V is TRBV5-8 and J is TRBJ2-3, with D perhaps TRBD1 (5 bases). The CDR3 consists of 14 residues. Trimming took off 0 bases at V and 5 bases at J, with 10 bases between the two ends. Germline CDR1 is SGHTS and CDR2 is YDEGEE. The CDR3 sequence is CASSLATGVDTQYF. The DNA for the CDR3 is TGTGCCAGCAGCTTGGCCACAGGAGTAGATACGCAGTATTTT. The full variable domain, rest sourced from reference TRBV5-8 and TRBJ2-3, is EAGVTQSPTHLIKTRGQQATLRCSPISGHTSVYWYQQALGLGLQFLLWYDEGEERNRGNFPPRFSGRQFPNYSSELNVNALELEDSALYLCASSLATGVDTQYFGPGTRLTVL.

Concerning this clonotype: The CDR3 end shows no conserved phenylalanine or tryptophan, and so a read error is likely. This chain links TRBV11-2 with TRBJ2-2, with TRBD2 identical over 10 bases. The CDR3 is 15 amino acids. Germline values: CDR1 SGHAT, CDR2 FQNNGV. The CDR3 DNA sequence: TGTGCCAGTAGCTTAGGGCTAGCGGGAGCCGGGGAGCTGTTTCTT. Translating gives CASSLGLAGAGELFL.

The V gene is TRBV29-1, the J gene TRBJ1-4; D perhaps matches TRBD1 (6 bases). The CDR3 runs 17 residues. Looked up from germline, CDR1 is SQVTM and CDR2 is ANQGSEA. The V end was cut by 6 bases, the J end by 5 bases, with 25 bases between. CDR3 loop: CSVKPYKAGEGNEKLFF. CDR3 bases: TGCAGCGTAAAACCCTACAAGGCAGGGGAGGGGAATGAAAAACTGTTTTTT.

The chain combines TRBV6-1 with TRBJ2-1; possibly TRBD1 for D (5 bases). The CDR3 has 15 amino acids. Trimming left V 7 bases short and J 6 bases short, with 19 bases between. The V gene's germline CDR1 is MNHNS and CDR2 SASEGT. The CDR3 coding sequence is TGTGCCAGCACGCCCACCACAGGTTTTAGCAATGAGCAGTTCTTC. It yields the protein CASTPTTGFSNEQFF.

Concerning this clonotype: Since a much larger clone is just one base distant, this may be a read error. The V call is TRBV12-5, the J call TRBJ2-3; maybe TRBD1 (5 bases). Germline V gene data show CDR1 as LGHNT and CDR2 as FRNRAP. This CDR3 comprises 14 residues. The CDR3 DNA reads TGTGCTAGTGGTTTCAGGAGTTCCACAGGTACGCAGTATTTT. It codes for CASGFRSSTGTQYF.

Remarks on this clonotype: Just one base apart from a much larger clone, this may be a read error. The rearrangement uses TRBV29-1 and TRBJ2-5; D gene uncertain. Trimming shortened V by 5 bases and J by 6 bases, and 22 bases separated the two germline ends. This CDR3 is 15 amino acids long. Germline CDR1 reads SQVTM; CDR2 reads ANQGSEA. The CDR3 region has the DNA TGCAGCGTTTCATCTTCGGCCTCCAATCCAAAGACCCAGTACTTC. This encodes CSVSSSASNPKTQYF.